This note documents a single TCR beta chain sequence. The antigen remains undetermined. This sample is drawn from a study of CD8 T cells in ankylosing spondylitis. MiXCR, applied by TCRdb to the 5' RACE reads, yields one record per CDR3 protein. Found here are about 210,000 distinct CDR3 sequences, approximately 7.3% of them singletons; the top ten hold approximately 15%. Study-wide results and caveats: Ankylosing spondylitis blood seemed to carry a telltale TCR beta motif made of roughly 8 highly homologous variants.

CDR3 length equals 18 residues. Unmatched junction bases numbered 10, after V lost 1 base and J lost 5 bases. The germline V gene encodes CDR1 SGHAT and CDR2 FQNNGV. Input material: blood, either unsorted or a sorted T cell fraction (not recorded which). V is TRBV11-2 and J is TRBJ2-1; 11 nucleotides align to TRBD2. This sequence originates from a male donor with ankylosing spondylitis. The CDR3 loop reads CASSLVSSGGPNHNEQFF. The CDR3 DNA reads as TGTGCCAGCAGCTTAGTCTCTAGCGGGGGGCCAAACCACAATGAGCAGTTCTTC. Complete variable domain (other parts from reference TRBV11-2 and TRBJ2-1): EAGVAQSPRYKIIEKRQSVAFWCNPISGHATLYWYQQILGQGPKLLIQFQNNGVVDDSQLPKDRFSAERLKGVDSTLKIQPAKLEDSAVYLCASSLVSSGGPNHNEQFFGPGTRLTVL.